Here is one T cell receptor (beta chain) with its context. Its antigen is currently unknown. The entry originates in a study of cytomegalovirus exposure and HLA in healthy donors. The wider study: As an earlier analysis found, 150 million to 200 million T cells yielded about 120 million unique TCR beta sequences. Study conclusions and caveats: A later analysis linked a missense DCLRE1C variant to TCR beta V- and J-gene trimming. Some TCR beta chains (164 of them) were listed as cytomegalovirus-associated. Associated with HLA alleles at 0.05 false discovery rate in a later analysis were 16,951 TCR beta sequences.

The ends were cut back, 0 bases at V and 8 bases at J, with 14 bases in the middle. This CDR3 region has 15 residues. Germline V gene lookup returns CDR1 MRHNA and CDR2 SNTAGT. The PCR was carried out with 60 Vbeta primers and 13 Jbeta primers. The method was immunoSEQ multiplex PCR; TCRdb's version includes in-frame clones alone and lacks a portion of them. Of 100,000 to 150,000 clones listed, around 79% were seen once; the top ten hold roughly 6%. The chain couples TRBV6-4 to TRBJ2-1; a weak D match, TRBD2 (7 bases). The TCR originated in a woman aged 40-49 years in good health and CMV-seronegative. The sequencing sample was made of PBMCs. The CDR3 loop is CASSDSKGGGDEQFF. CDR3 in DNA: TGTGCCAGCAGTGACTCGAAGGGGGGGGGCGATGAGCAGTTCTTC.